This is a list of T cell receptor beta chains from one sample in a study of T cell responses to AZD1222 COVID-19 vaccine. The table came from immunoSEQ multiplex PCR; TCRdb's copy has only in-frame clones and leaves some out. Here the sample spans some 150,000 clones, 80% to 85% being singletons. The sequencing used peripheral blood, collected on day 0 of MenACWY control vaccination. The receptors stem from an adult in good health. Each CDR3 is given with its conserved first and last residue. The D gene is left open where the match is weak. Size values are once, few and many counts, or a class for expanded clones, and some rows have none.

v_call	d_call	j_call	clone_size	cdr3_aa	cdr3_nt
TRBV28	-	TRBJ1-5	-	CASQLVGNQPQHF	TGTGCCAGCCAATTAGTTGGCAATCAGCCCCAGCATTTT
TRBV24-1	TRBD2	TRBJ2-2	-	CATSDPTSGASGELFF	TGTGCCACCAGTGATCCGACTAGCGGGGCCTCCGGGGAGCTGTTTTTT
TRBV6-5	-	TRBJ1-4	-	CASSQDAGPPEKLFF	TGTGCCAGCAGTCAGGACGCCGGACCGCCCGAAAAACTGTTTTTT
TRBV6-6	-	TRBJ1-5	-	CASSQRGSQPQHF	TGTGCCAGCAGCCAGCGCGGGAGTCAGCCCCAGCATTTT
TRBV5-1	-	TRBJ1-2	-	CASSLASGNHGYTF	TGCGCCAGCAGCTTGGCCTCAGGAAACCATGGCTACACCTTC
TRBV4-2	-	TRBJ1-6	once	CASSQGAGGSPLHF	TGTGCCAGCAGCCAAGGTGCCGGGGGTTCACCCCTCCACTTT
TRBV29-1	-	TRBJ1-1	-	CSVERSSGTEAFF	TGCAGCGTTGAAAGGTCTTCTGGCACTGAAGCTTTCTTT
TRBV9	-	TRBJ1-5	-	CASSVGDGPNQPQHF	TGTGCCAGCAGCGTAGGGGACGGCCCGAATCAGCCCCAGCATTTT
TRBV7-9	-	TRBJ1-6	-	CASSLGGGDSPLHF	TGTGCCAGCAGCTTAGGAGGCGGGGATTCACCCCTCCACTTT
TRBV6-2/TRBV6-3	-	TRBJ1-5	-	CASSPVEGDNQPQHF	TGTGCCAGCAGCCCGGTGGAGGGTGACAATCAGCCCCAGCATTTT
TRBV5-5	-	TRBJ2-2	-	CASSLIGTSTGELFF	TGTGCCAGCAGCTTGATAGGGACGAGCACCGGGGAGCTGTTTTTT
TRBV19	TRBD1	TRBJ2-2	-	CASSSGQGNTGELFF	TGTGCCAGTAGTTCGGGACAGGGGAACACCGGGGAGCTGTTTTTT
TRBV25-1	-	TRBJ2-6	-	CASRPGSGANVLTF	TGTGCCAGCAGACCAGGTTCTGGGGCCAACGTCCTGACTTTC
TRBV11-2	-	TRBJ1-1	-	CASSLLAVVQGEAFF	TGTGCCAGCAGCTTACTTGCAGTGGTACAGGGAGAAGCTTTCTTT
TRBV6-4	TRBD2	TRBJ2-3	once	CASSDLAGSDTQYF	TGTGCCAGCAGTGACCTAGCGGGGTCGGATACGCAGTATTTT
TRBV28	-	TRBJ1-2	few	CASSIGSGGLYGYTF	TGTGCCAGCAGTATTGGGTCGGGCGGGCTCTATGGCTACACCTTC
TRBV5-4	-	TRBJ1-2	-	CASSDRTNYGYTF	TGTGCCAGCAGCGACAGGACTAACTATGGCTACACCTTC
TRBV5-8	-	TRBJ1-1	once	CASSLRIGRGGKEAFF	TGTGCCAGCAGCCTCCGAATAGGGAGGGGCGGGAAAGAAGCTTTCTTT
TRBV5-1	-	TRBJ2-5	-	CASSSLMGQETQYF	TGCGCCAGCAGCTCCTTAATGGGGCAAGAGACCCAGTACTTC
TRBV30	TRBD2	TRBJ2-5	few	CAWSKGSLAGETQYF	TGTGCCTGGAGTAAAGGGTCACTAGCGGGAGAGACCCAGTACTTC
TRBV10-3	-	TRBJ1-2	-	CAISRDGQYYGYTF	TGTGCCATCAGCCGGGACGGACAATACTATGGCTACACCTTC
TRBV7-3	TRBD2	TRBJ2-1	few	CASSPSGGVLNEQFF	TGTGCCAGCAGCCCGAGCGGGGGAGTATTGAATGAGCAGTTCTTC
TRBV5-1	-	TRBJ2-3	-	CASSLGEATDTQYF	TGCGCCAGCAGCTTGGGGGAAGCTACAGATACGCAGTATTTT
TRBV18	-	TRBJ1-5	-	CASSPRPGSNQPQHF	TGTGCCAGCTCACCTAGGCCGGGTAGCAATCAGCCCCAGCATTTT
TRBV13	TRBD1	TRBJ2-7	-	CASSSDRGSYEQYF	TGTGCCAGCAGCTCAGACAGGGGCTCCTACGAGCAGTACTTC
TRBV14	-	TRBJ2-1	-	CASSQGSGASYNEQFF	TGTGCCAGCAGCCAAGGGTCCGGGGCCTCCTACAATGAGCAGTTCTTC
TRBV2	TRBD1	TRBJ2-2	-	CASTIGQGYTGELFF	TGTGCCAGCACCATAGGACAGGGGTACACCGGGGAGCTGTTTTTT
TRBV3-1/TRBV3-2	-	TRBJ1-1	-	CASSQGGRQTEAFF	TGTGCCAGCAGCCAAGGAGGGCGGCAGACTGAAGCTTTCTTT
TRBV7-9	-	TRBJ2-2	-	CASSLTEELFF	TGTGCCAGCAGCTTAACCGAGGAGCTGTTTTTT